The clone carrying this T cell receptor beta chain turned up a few times. TCRbeta library construction was performed incorporating unique molecular identifiers. TCRdb fed the PCR reads into MiXCR, producing one record per CDR3 protein. The table lists some 290,000 distinct CDR3 sequences, roughly 21% of them singletons. The CDR3 runs to 14 residues. V was trimmed by 1 base and J by 3 bases, leaving 7 bases between them. In germline, CDR1 is SGHTA, CDR2 FQGTGA. The data are from a study of T-cell reconstitution after alpha-beta-depleted transplantation in children. The sample here was PBMCs, mostly from graft donor cells, taken 180 days after TCRalphabeta/CD19-depleted stem cell transplant. This TCR came from a male patient between 5 and 17 years old who had a stem cell transplant for acute lymphoblastic leukemia, so the T cells may come from the graft donor. The rearrangement links TRBV7-3 to TRBJ2-1, with D uncertain. The CDR3 DNA sequence: TGTGCCAGCAGCTTAAGTAAGGTCTACAATGAGCAGTTCTTC. It is translated as CASSLSKVYNEQFF.